These 27 T cell receptor beta chains originate from one sample sequenced in a study of human T cells and chemical hapten exposure. One entry per CDR3 protein, called by TCRdb with MiXCR from the RACE reads. The repertoire includes around 45,000 distinct CDR3 sequences, 3% to 4% of them detected once, and about 5.6% sits in the top ten. The time point here: healthy volunteer bleed at 6 weeks. Unfractionated whole blood yielded the extracted total RNA. Source material: whole blood. These receptors originate from a human donor in good health. Some clones in this sample may be carry-over from other donors' samples.

The V gene is TRBV7-8, the J gene TRBJ1-6; 7 bases line up with TRBD1. The CDR3 is 16 amino acids. Germline CDR1 is SGHVS and CDR2 is FQNEAQ. The J segment lost 9 bases and the V segment lost 3 bases, leaving 11 bases of the junction unmatched. The CDR3 here is CASSLRDRRVGSPLHF. CDR3 DNA: TGTGCCAGCAGCTTGCGGGACAGAAGAGTTGGTTCACCCCTCCACTTT.

This chain connects TRBV28 to TRBJ1-5; 7 bases match TRBD1. The germline V gene encodes CDR1 MDHEN and CDR2 SYDVKM. The CDR3 loop spans 15 amino acids. With V trimmed by 8 bases and J by 2 bases, 9 bases remained unmatched. CDR3 nucleotides: TGTGCCAGCCTCACCGGACAGGCTGGCAATCAGCCCCAGCATTTT. The encoded protein is CASLTGQAGNQPQHF.

Many counts were recorded for this clonotype. The rearrangement joins TRBV9 to TRBJ1-1; D uncertain. The CDR3 runs to 14 residues. The V gene lost 3 bases and the J gene lost 0 bases, with 9 bases spanning the gap. Germline lookup yields CDR1 SGDLS and CDR2 YYNGEE. CDR3 loop: CASSAGRLNTEAFF. The CDR3 nucleotides are TGTGCCAGCAGCGCAGGACGGCTGAACACTGAAGCTTTCTTT.

The J gene is TRBJ1-1, the V gene TRBV12-3 or TRBV12-4; D ambiguous. V was clipped by 3 bases and J by 1 base, with 6 bases between them. This CDR3 is built from 13 residues. The CDR3 loop reads CASSFAPNTEAFF. The CDR3 nucleotides read TGTGCCAGCAGTTTTGCGCCGAACACTGAAGCTTTCTTT.

Comments on this clonotype: This sequence may be a read error, since a much larger clone differs from it by one base. This rearrangement joins TRBV20-1 to TRBJ1-2; no clear D gene. The CDR3 runs 13 residues. Germline CDR1 is DFQATT and CDR2 is SNEGSKA (reference sequence). DNA for the CDR3: TGCAGTGCTAGAGATCCGACGAACTATGGCAACACCTTC. Translating gives CSARDPTNYGNTF.

CDR3 DNA: TGTGCCAGCAGCCGTAGTACAGGGTTGGCTTTCTTT. As protein: CASSRSTGLAFF. The chain recombines TRBV7-8 with TRBJ1-1, with a tentative D call TRBD1 (6 bases). CDR1 is SGHVS and CDR2 is FQNEAQ in the germline V gene. Trimming cost V 5 bases and J 11 bases, with 15 bases left between them. This CDR3 spans 12 amino acids.

Only a few counts were recorded for this clonotype. The rearrangement uses TRBV5-1 and TRBJ1-1, with D perhaps matching TRBD1 (5 bases). This CDR3 has 14 residues. Per the germline V gene, CDR1 is SGHRS and CDR2 is YFSETQ. The V end lost 3 bases, the J end lost 5 bases, and 14 bases lay between the germline ends. For the CDR3, the DNA is TGCGCCAGCAGCTCGGGGACGGTTGGGACTGAAGCTTTCTTT. This sequence encodes CASSSGTVGTEAFF.

This clonotype was counted many times. The chain has TRBV29-1 and TRBJ2-5, with D uncertain. Germline loops: CDR1 SQVTM, CDR2 ANQGSEA. CDR3 length: 14 residues. Trimming stripped 0 bases from V and 2 bases from J, with 10 bases between. The CDR3 sequence: CSVEDRGLQETQYF. CDR3 DNA sequence: TGCAGCGTTGAAGATCGCGGCCTTCAAGAGACCCAGTACTTC.

This clonotype was observed at least ten times. The genes are TRBV12-3 or TRBV12-4 and TRBJ1-2, with D unresolved. Trimming shortened V by 2 bases and J by 8 bases, and 12 bases separated the two germline ends. The CDR3 sequence is 13 residues long. CDR3 amino acids: CASSLRTVRGYTF. The DNA for the CDR3 is TGTGCCAGCAGTTTACGGACTGTGCGCGGCTACACCTTC.

On this clonotype itself: A single base separates this from a much larger clone, so it may be a read error. V gene TRBV2 combines with J gene TRBJ1-6, with D maybe TRBD1 (6 bases). This CDR3 is 15 amino acids long. CDR1 SNHLY and CDR2 FYNNEI come from the germline V gene. The CDR3 DNA is TGTGTCAGCACCGACAGGTCTCCCCGCTATTCACCCCTCCACTTT. Translating gives CVSTDRSPRYSPLHF.

This clonotype was counted many times. This rearrangement joins TRBV29-1 to TRBJ2-4, with D unresolved. The CDR3 runs to 11 residues. The germline V and J ends were trimmed by 1 base and 9 bases, with 7 bases remaining between them. CDR1 is SQVTM, CDR2 ANQGSEA, per germline. This CDR3 reads CSVEVIGIQYF. In DNA form, the CDR3 reads TGCAGCGTTGAAGTGATAGGCATTCAGTACTTC. Variable domain in full (rest from reference TRBV29-1 and TRBJ2-4): SAVISQKPSRDICQRGTSLTIQCQVDSQVTMMFWYRQQPGQSLTLIATANQGSEATYESGFVIDKFPISRPNLTFSTLTVSNMSPEDSSIYLCSVEVIGIQYFGAGTRLSVL.

The table lists this clonotype with many counts. CDR3 residues: CASSLMRSSYEQYF. The CDR3 coding sequence is TGTGCCAGCAGTTTAATGAGGAGCTCCTACGAGCAGTACTTC. The chain recombines TRBV27 with TRBJ2-7; D gene uncertain. The V gene lost 2 bases and the J gene lost 0 bases, with 8 bases spanning the gap. The germline gives CDR1 MNHEY, CDR2 SMNVEV (reference sequence). The CDR3 covers 14 residues.

This clonotype was counted many times. The CDR3 region has the DNA TGCAGTGCTAGAGGTGTGCTAGCGGGAGGCCCCTCCTACGAGCAGTACTTC. Its translation: CSARGVLAGGPSYEQYF. The chain joins TRBV20-1 to TRBJ2-7; 11 bases agree with TRBD2. This CDR3 has 17 amino acids. Germline V gene data show CDR1 as DFQATT and CDR2 as SNEGSKA (reference sequence). Unmatched junction bases numbered 8, after V lost 1 base and J lost 0 bases.

In this sample, this clonotype turned up many times. This chain connects TRBV7-9 to TRBJ1-2; unclear D gene. Germline V gene data show CDR1 as SEHNR and CDR2 as FQNEAQ (reference sequence). Trimming cost V 0 bases and J 5 bases, with 10 bases left between them. The length of the CDR3 is 14 residues. CDR3 DNA: TGTGCCAGCAGCTTAGCGGCCAGTAAATATGGCTACACCTTC. Protein: CASSLAASKYGYTF.

The table lists this clonotype with many counts. This chain uses TRBV28 with TRBJ2-1; the D gene is possibly TRBD2 (5 bases). The germline CDR1 and CDR2 sequences are MDHEN and SYDVKM. There are 13 residues in the CDR3. V lost 5 bases and J lost 7, with 12 bases in between. The CDR3 bases are TGTGCCAGCAGTCCACCGTCGGGGAATGAGCAGTTCTTC. Translating it yields CASSPPSGNEQFF. The full variable domain, rest sourced from reference TRBV28 and TRBJ2-1, is DVKVTQSSRYLVKRTGEKVFLECVQDMDHENMFWYRQDPGLGLRLIYFSYDVKMKEKGDIPEGYSVSREKKERFSLILESASTNQTSMYLCASSPPSGNEQFFGPGTRLTVL.

The chain combines TRBV7-8 with TRBJ1-4; TRBD1 aligns across 7 bases. The CDR3 has 15 residues. J was trimmed by 7 bases and V by 6 bases; bases with no gene match: 11. CDR1 is SGHVS, CDR2 FQNEAQ, per germline. The CDR3 loop reads CASSSLQGSGEKLFF. The DNA for the CDR3 is TGTGCCAGCAGTTCCCTACAGGGGAGCGGTGAAAAACTGTTTTTT.

This clonotype was detected many times. The rearrangement joins TRBV4-1 to TRBJ2-1; weak D call: TRBD2 (7 bases). The V end was cut by 5 bases, the J end by 4 bases, with 15 bases between. The CDR3 spans 15 residues. The germline V gene encodes CDR1 MGHRA and CDR2 YSYEKL. The CDR3 loop reads CASSNTGGLYNEQFF. The CDR3 region has the DNA TGCGCCAGCAGCAATACGGGGGGCCTATACAATGAGCAGTTCTTC.

The CDR3 nucleotides are TGTGCCACCAGTGACCCTAATACGCAGTATTTT. This translates into CATSDPNTQYF. The chain couples TRBV24-1 to TRBJ2-3; D gene unclear. Germline V gene data show CDR1 as KGHDR and CDR2 as SFDVKD. V was clipped by 4 bases and J by 7 bases, with 5 bases between them. The CDR3 is made up of 11 amino acids.

This clonotype was counted many times. This rearrangement joins TRBV27 to TRBJ2-1; 13 bases align to TRBD2. Looked up from germline, CDR1 is MNHEY and CDR2 is SMNVEV (reference sequence). This CDR3 has 15 residues. V trimming: 7 bases; J trimming: 8 bases; junction bases outside the gene matches: 8. The CDR3 loop reads CASIRTSGRRYEQFF. CDR3 sequence (DNA): TGTGCCAGCATCCGGACTAGCGGGAGAAGGTATGAGCAGTTCTTC.

This clonotype was detected ten times or more. The chain recombines TRBV12-3 or TRBV12-4 with TRBJ1-5; D may be TRBD1 (5 bases). The V and J ends lost 0 bases and 6 bases respectively, with 18 bases between them. The CDR3 spans 17 residues. In nucleotides, the CDR3 is TGTGCCAGCAGTTTAGCTGGGGGAAGCGCTCAGGGTCAGCCCCAGCATTTT. This gives the protein CASSLAGGSAQGQPQHF.

This clonotype was seen at least ten times. The rearrangement uses TRBV15 and TRBJ2-1; D tentatively reads TRBD1 or TRBD2 (7 bases each). Per germline, CDR1 LNHNV and CDR2 YYDKDF (reference sequence). Deletions cut 1 base from V and 0 bases from J, with 16 bases between. This CDR3 contains 18 residues. CDR3 nucleotides: TGTGCCACCAGCAGAGCCCGCAGGGGGGGAAACTCCTACAATGAGCAGTTCTTC. Translation gives CATSRARRGGNSYNEQFF.

The gene calls are TRBV5-1 and TRBJ1-2; the D gene is possibly TRBD1 (6 bases). In germline, CDR1 is SGHRS, CDR2 YFSETQ. The CDR3 length is 15 residues. V was pared by 5 bases and J by 4 bases, with 18 bases between. For the CDR3, the DNA is TGCGCCAGCAGGCTCACGACGGGGGCTGGCTATGGCTACACCTTC. Its translation is CASRLTTGAGYGYTF.

The genes are TRBV28 and TRBJ1-1; tentative D call: TRBD1 (6 bases). Trimming cost V 5 bases and J 9 bases, with 22 bases left between them. There are 15 residues in the CDR3. Germline V CDR1 and CDR2: MDHEN, SYDVKM. The CDR3 region is CASSPRGGPRGKAFF. The CDR3 DNA reads as TGTGCCAGCAGTCCCAGAGGGGGTCCCCGGGGCAAAGCTTTCTTT.

This clonotype was counted at least ten times. The chain carries TRBV7-3 and TRBJ2-1; 13 positions agree with TRBD2. This CDR3 comprises 16 residues. CDR1 is SGHTA, CDR2 FQGTGA, per germline. Germline trimming cut 1 base from V and 10 bases from J; bases unmatched to any gene: 7. CDR3 in amino acids: CASSLRVGLAGHEQFF. The CDR3 DNA reads TGTGCCAGCAGCTTAAGGGTGGGACTAGCGGGACACGAGCAGTTCTTC.

The rearrangement joins TRBV6-5 to TRBJ2-2; D gene uncertain. This CDR3 comprises 14 residues. Germline V gene lookup returns CDR1 MNHEY and CDR2 SVGAGI. The ends were cut back, 6 bases at V and 1 base at J, with 9 bases in the middle. CDR3 coding DNA: TGTGCCAGCAGCCCGCCCAAGAACACCGGGGAGCTGTTTTTT. Translating it yields CASSPPKNTGELFF.

This clonotype was counted ten times or more. The chain has TRBV11-2 and TRBJ2-6, with D possibly TRBD1 on 5 matching bases. Germline V gene sequence: CDR1 SGHAT, CDR2 FQNNGV. V dropped 2 bases and J dropped 0 bases, with 11 bases sitting between them. The CDR3 consists of 17 residues. CDR3 DNA sequence: TGTGCCAGCAGCTTATACGGACAAAGCTCTGGGGCCAACGTCCTGACTTTC. Its protein is CASSLYGQSSGANVLTF.

This clonotype occurred many times. This chain links TRBV30 with TRBJ1-1; possibly TRBD1 for D (5 bases). This CDR3 is 10 amino acids long. Germline loops: CDR1 GTSNPN, CDR2 SVGIG (reference sequence). DNA of the CDR3: TGTGGGGGGATGAACACTGAAGCTTTCTTT. It yields the protein CGGMNTEAFF.